Many counts were recorded for the clone carrying this TCR beta chain. This sample is drawn from a study of T cells after yellow fever vaccination. TCRdb redid the calling of the 5' RACE reads with MiXCR, one entry per CDR3 protein. Among 300,000 to 350,000 distinct CDR3 sequences listed, roughly 8.3% were seen once. The CDR3 loop spans 13 amino acids. Per germline, CDR1 DFQATT and CDR2 SNEGSKA (reference sequence). With 3 bases removed from V and 0 bases from J, the gap between germline ends came to 5 bases. This rearrangement joins TRBV20-1 to TRBJ2-2; no clear D. The origin of this receptor is a man between 18 and 35 years old who received the YFV17D yellow fever vaccine. Material: PBMCs, obtained about 41 days after the first yellow fever vaccination. The CDR3 region has the DNA TGCAGTGCTAGCGGCGCGAACACCGGGGAGCTGTTTTTT. Protein: CSASGANTGELFF.